The rows below give T cell receptor beta chains drawn from one sample of a study of cytomegalovirus exposure and HLA in healthy donors. Repertoires were generated with immunoSEQ multiplex PCR, while TCRdb's copy carries only in-frame clones and drops some. The repertoire holds 100,000 to 150,000 clones, with about 74% as singletons. The sample was PBMCs. These receptors were obtained from a male donor in good health and CMV-seronegative. The CDR3 runs from the conserved cysteine through the conserved F or W. A D gene is named only where the DNA matches it firmly. A row's size may be missing; if present it is once, few, many or a size class.

>NA|TRBJ2-1|TRBD1|16|TRBV19
TGTGCCAGTAGTATAGGACAGGGGAGAACCTACAATGAGCAGTTCTTC
CASSIGQGRTYNEQFF
>NA|TRBJ2-5|NA|15|TRBV7-2
TGTGCCAGCAGCCGCGGGCTACCCGTGGGGGAGACCCAGTACTTC
CASSRGLPVGETQYF
>NA|TRBJ2-2|TRBD2|15|TRBV6-1
TGTGCCAGCAGTGAAGCGGGACTATACACCGGGGAGCTGTTTTTT
CASSEAGLYTGELFF
>few|TRBJ2-1|TRBD2|17|TRBV7-2
TGTGCCAGCAGCTCCCACGGGGAGCGGGGGGTATACAATGAGCAGTTCTTC
CASSSHGERGVYNEQFF
>once|TRBJ2-6|NA|15|TRBV4-3
TGCGCCAGCAGCTTGCGGGGGCCTGGGGCCAACGTCCTGACTTTC
CASSLRGPGANVLTF
>NA|TRBJ2-2|TRBD1|16|TRBV5-6
TGTGCCAGCAGCTTGGTCGGGAACAGGGGCACCGGGGAGCTGTTTTTT
CASSLVGNRGTGELFF
>NA|TRBJ2-7|TRBD1|13|TRBV25-1
TGTGCCAGCACGGGACAGGATTACTACGAGCAGTACTTC
CASTGQDYYEQYF
>NA|TRBJ2-2|TRBD2|19|TRBV19
TGTGCCAGTAGTACTCCCGGGACTAGGGAAAAGTCGAACACCGGGGAGCTGTTTTTT
CASSTPGTREKSNTGELFF
>NA|TRBJ2-5|NA|15|TRBV6-6
TGTGCCAGCAACCATGATCAGGGCCCAGCGGAGACCCAGTACTTC
CASNHDQGPAETQYF
>few|TRBJ1-2|NA|14|TRBV10-3
TGTGCCATCAGTGAGGGGGGGAACAACTATGGCTACACCTTC
CAISEGGNNYGYTF
>NA|TRBJ2-7|TRBD1|15|TRBV5-5
TGTGCCAGCAGCTCCGACCGGACAGGACCTTACGAGCAGTACTTC
CASSSDRTGPYEQYF
>NA|TRBJ2-1|NA|16|TRBV7-9
TGTGCCAGCAGCACCAATGGGGGAAGCGGGTTTAATGAGCAGTTCTTC
CASSTNGGSGFNEQFF
>NA|TRBJ1-2|NA|14|TRBV7-2
TGTGCCAGCAGCTTAATCCAGGGTGACTATGGCTACACCTTC
CASSLIQGDYGYTF
>NA|TRBJ2-1|TRBD2|15|TRBV7-3
TGTGCCAGCAGCCTTAGCGGGGACTCCTACAATGAGCAGTTCTTC
CASSLSGDSYNEQFF
>NA|TRBJ2-7|TRBD1|16|TRBV7-9
TGTGCCAGCAGCTTAGCGCTGCGGACAGGGGGCCACGAGCAGTACTTC
CASSLALRTGGHEQYF
>NA|TRBJ2-5|NA|14|TRBV5-4
TGTGCCATCTCGAATTCTGCGGTCCAAGAGACCCAGTACTTC
CAISNSAVQETQYF
>NA|TRBJ2-7|TRBD2|13|TRBV19
TGTGCCACCCGGGGGGGGGTCTCCTACGAGCAGTACTTC
CATRGGVSYEQYF
>NA|TRBJ1-2|NA|13|TRBV27
TGTGCCAGCAGTTTATCAGGGGTTCGTGGCTACACCTTC
CASSLSGVRGYTF
>NA|TRBJ2-7|NA|16|TRBV7-2
TGTGCCAGCAGCTTTAGCGGGACAGGGATCTCCTACGAGCAGTACTTC
CASSFSGTGISYEQYF
>NA|TRBJ2-2|NA|14|TRBV28
TGTGCCAGCACTACGACAGCGAACACCGGGGAGCTGTTTTTT
CASTTTANTGELFF
>NA|TRBJ2-7|NA|16|TRBV19
TGTGCCAGTAGTATGGGTCAGGCCCATCCTCTGGACGAGCAGTACTTC
CASSMGQAHPLDEQYF
>NA|TRBJ1-3|TRBD1|19|TRBV28
TGTGCCAGCAGTCCGACGACCCTTACCGGGACAGTCTCTGGAAACACCATATATTTT
CASSPTTLTGTVSGNTIYF
>NA|TRBJ2-1|TRBD2|17|TRBV5-1
TGCGCCAGCAGCTTCACTCCTAGCGGGGGGGCCTACAATGAGCAGTTCTTC
CASSFTPSGGAYNEQFF
>NA|TRBJ2-7|TRBD1|14|TRBV6-5
TGTGCCAGCAGTAGGCGACAGGGGGCGTACGAGCAGTACTTC
CASSRRQGAYEQYF
>NA|TRBJ2-7|NA|14|TRBV7-9
TGTGCCAGCAGCCCCGAACAGGGCAAGCTCGAGCAGTACTTC
CASSPEQGKLEQYF
>NA|TRBJ2-3|NA|13|TRBV5-1
TGCGCCAGCAAACTGGAGTCCACAGATACGCAGTATTTT
CASKLESTDTQYF
>NA|TRBJ2-3|NA|16|TRBV7-6
TGTGCCAGCAGCTCCAACCTCGGACAGTACACAGATACGCAGTATTTT
CASSSNLGQYTDTQYF
>NA|TRBJ1-6|NA|16|TRBV27
TGTGCCAGCAGTTCACCACAGGGTCCCCAGGTTTCACCCCTCCACTTT
CASSSPQGPQVSPLHF
>NA|TRBJ2-5|TRBD2|13|TRBV30
TGTGCCTGGGCGGGACTAGCGAAGGGGGAGCAGTACTTC
CAWAGLAKGEQYF
>NA|TRBJ2-7|TRBD2|14|TRBV4-2
TGTGCCAGCAGCCAAGGGGACGGGGGGGCCCAGCAGTACTTC
CASSQGDGGAQQYF
>NA|TRBJ2-3|TRBD2|15|TRBV7-8
TGTGCCAGCAGCTTAGTGGCGGGAGTCACAGATACGCAGTATTTT
CASSLVAGVTDTQYF
>NA|TRBJ2-3|TRBD2|15|TRBV7-2
TGTGCCAGCAGCTTCCCTAGCGGGGCTCGAGATACGCAGTATTTT
CASSFPSGARDTQYF
>once|TRBJ2-1|TRBD2|16|TRBV4-2
TGTGCCAGCAGCCAAGATATAGGGCTAGCGGGTAATGAGCAGTTCTTC
CASSQDIGLAGNEQFF
>NA|TRBJ2-1|TRBD2|16|TRBV10-3
TGTGCCATCCAGACTAGCGGGGGTAGCTCCTACAATGAGCAGTTCTTC
CAIQTSGGSSYNEQFF
>once|TRBJ2-7|TRBD2|14|TRBV7-9
TGTGCCAGCAGTCCACTAGCGGGCTCCTACGAGCAGTACTTC
CASSPLAGSYEQYF
>NA|TRBJ2-7|TRBD1|16|TRBV10-3
TGTGCCATCAGTGCCGGGACAGGGGTATCGGACTACGAGCAGTACTTC
CAISAGTGVSDYEQYF
>NA|TRBJ2-3|NA|14|TRBV13
TGTGCCAGCAGCCGTGGGGGGGCTACAGATACGCAGTATTTT
CASSRGGATDTQYF
>NA|TRBJ1-3|TRBD1|14|TRBV7-8
TGTGCCAGCAGCCAGGGGGGCTCTGGAAACACCATATATTTT
CASSQGGSGNTIYF
>few|TRBJ2-1|TRBD2|18|TRBV10-3
TGTGCCATCAGGAACCCTCTAGCGGGAGGGTCCGGGTACAATGAGCAGTTCTTC
CAIRNPLAGGSGYNEQFF
>NA|TRBJ2-5|TRBD2|19|TRBV7-7
TGTGCTAGCAGCTTCCTACCTCCTCGGACTAGCGAGGGCCAAGAGACCCAGTACTTC
CASSFLPPRTSEGQETQYF
>NA|TRBJ2-1|TRBD1|14|TRBV30
TGTGCCTGGAGTGACGGGACAGGGGTTCGTGAGCAGTTCTTC
CAWSDGTGVREQFF